One T cell receptor (beta chain) is described in this entry. Profiling relied on immunoSEQ multiplex PCR, and the TCRdb table lists in-frame clones only, not all of them. In the table there are approximately 280,000 clones, 89% of which are singletons. This sample is part of a study of blood T cell repertoires in COVID-19. At the level of the study: COVID-19 samples collected from the United States, Italy and Spain covered acute and convalescent phases. T cells, B-cell-depleted T cells, or PBMCs supplied cDNA or gDNA.

Deletions cut 2 bases from V and 2 bases from J, with 13 bases between. Germline CDR1 and CDR2: MNHEY and SMNVEV (reference sequence). The CDR3 spans 17 residues. This sequence joins TRBV27 and TRBJ2-6; TRBD2 might be the D (5 bases). This sequence originates from a man in his forties or fifties with acute or convalescent COVID-19. The sequenced sample was peripheral blood. CDR3 residues: CASSLEVAGTGANVLTF. CDR3 sequence (DNA): TGTGCCAGCAGTTTAGAAGTGGCGGGTACTGGGGCCAACGTCCTGACTTTC. The full variable domain, rest sourced from reference TRBV27 and TRBJ2-6, is EAQVTQNPRYLITVTGKKLTVTCSQNMNHEYMSWYRQDPGLGLRQIYYSMNVEVTDKGDVPEGYKVSRKEKRNFPLILESPSPNQTSLYFCASSLEVAGTGANVLTFGAGSRLTVL.